The 28 T cell receptor beta chains in this list originate from one sample, sequenced in a study of shared clonotypes between healthy human individuals. Here immunoSEQ multiplex PCR was the method, and the copy in TCRdb shows in-frame clones only, minus some. This sample yields under 2.5 million clones, of which around 92% are seen a single time; 0.3% to 0.45% belongs to the top ten. Sequenced: naive CD4+ T cells from PBMCs. This sample's subset: CD45RA+ positively selected. Receptors originate from a young man in good health. Some clones in this sample may be carry-over from other donors' samples.

Regarding this clone: The same CDR3 arises from other DNA sequences in this sample as well. This rearrangement joins TRBV6-6 to TRBJ2-5; possibly TRBD1 for D (6 bases). This CDR3 is built from 13 residues. Germline lookup yields CDR1 MNHNY and CDR2 SVGAGI (reference sequence). Trimming took 1 base from V and 4 from J, leaving 7 bases between them. CDR3 amino acids: CASSYFRGETQYF. In nucleotides, the CDR3 is TGTGCCAGCAGTTACTTCAGGGGAGAGACCCAGTACTTC.

The genes are TRBV7-2 and TRBJ2-7; no reliable D call. This CDR3 contains 13 residues. The V and J ends lost 4 bases and 2 bases respectively, with 9 bases between them. In germline, CDR1 is SGHTA, CDR2 FQGNSA. The CDR3 region is CASSYKPPYEQYF. The CDR3 nucleotides are TGTGCCAGCAGCTATAAACCTCCCTACGAGCAGTACTTC.

V is TRBV28 and J is TRBJ2-5, with D possibly being TRBD1 (5 bases). Deletions cut 5 bases from V and 6 bases from J, with 13 bases between. Per germline, CDR1 MDHEN and CDR2 SYDVKM. This CDR3 has 13 amino acids. The CDR3 reads CASSGARLKTQYF. The CDR3 DNA is TGTGCCAGCAGTGGGGCAAGACTCAAGACCCAGTACTTC.

Here the CDR3 reads CASSEGGQGPSGANVLTF. The CDR3 coding sequence is TGTGCCAGCAGTGAAGGCGGACAGGGGCCTTCTGGGGCCAACGTCCTGACTTTC. This chain joins TRBV6-1 and TRBJ2-6; 9 positions agree with TRBD1. CDR1 is MNHNS, CDR2 SASEGT, per germline. There are 18 residues in the CDR3. V was clipped by 1 base and J by 1 base; unmatched bases: 5.

About this clone itself: Different DNA sequences within this sample yield the same CDR3. V is TRBV7-3 and J is TRBJ2-3; D gene unclear. The ends were cut back, 4 bases at V and 3 bases at J, with 5 bases in the middle. CDR1 SGHTA and CDR2 FQGTGA come from the germline V gene. The CDR3 loop spans 12 amino acids. CDR3 sequence: CASSSNTDTQYF. The CDR3, as DNA: TGTGCCAGCAGCTCGAATACAGATACGCAGTATTTT. The full variable domain, its missing parts supplied by reference TRBV7-3 and TRBJ2-3, is GAGVSQTPSNKVTEKGKYVELRCDPISGHTALYWYRQSLGQGPEFLIYFQGTGAADDSGLPNDRFFAVRPEGSVSTLKIQRTERGDSAVYLCASSSNTDTQYFGPGTRLTVL.

The chain combines TRBV18 with TRBJ2-1, with a tentative D call TRBD2 (5 bases). V was shortened by 2 bases and J by 3 bases, with 11 bases between the two germline ends. Germline assignment: CDR1 KGHSH and CDR2 LQKENI. The CDR3 loop spans 15 amino acids. The CDR3 protein is CASSPGSGDYNEQFF. CDR3 DNA: TGTGCCAGCTCACCAGGAAGCGGAGACTACAATGAGCAGTTCTTC.

Comment on this clone: The sample has other DNA sequences that encode this CDR3 too. This rearrangement joins TRBV7-9 to TRBJ1-4, with 8 bases identical to TRBD1. The CDR3 consists of 15 residues. V lost 5 bases, J lost 2 bases, and 4 bases stayed unmatched. Per the germline V gene, CDR1 is SEHNR and CDR2 is FQNEAQ (reference sequence). CDR3 sequence: CASSLTGGTNEKLFF. CDR3 in DNA: TGTGCCAGCAGCCTTACAGGGGGTACTAATGAAAAACTGTTTTTT.

The table lists this clone with a count of one. The J gene is TRBJ2-3, the V gene TRBV5-1; 7 nucleotides match TRBD1. The junction had 6 bases not matched to a gene; V was cut back by 3 bases and J by 5 bases. CDR3 length: 14 residues. From germline, CDR1 is SGHRS and CDR2 YFSETQ. CDR3 loop: CASSSGTEVDTQYF. CDR3 sequence (DNA): TGCGCCAGCAGCTCAGGGACAGAAGTAGATACGCAGTATTTT.

The chain carries TRBV5-1 and TRBJ1-2; no clear D. Germline V gene sequence: CDR1 SGHRS, CDR2 YFSETQ. The CDR3 covers 15 residues. V gave up 4 bases and J gave up 4 bases, with 17 bases separating them. In nucleotides, the CDR3 is TGCGCCAGCAGCCCGGACGGGAGTTGGGGCTATGGCTACACCTTC. This encodes CASSPDGSWGYGYTF.

The genes are TRBV11-1 and TRBJ1-1, with D tentatively TRBD1 (5 bases). Trimming stripped 5 bases from V and 1 base from J, with 14 bases between. The CDR3 covers 15 residues. Per the germline V gene, CDR1 is SGHAT and CDR2 is FQDESV (reference sequence). As DNA, the CDR3 is TGTGCCAGCAGCCCACAGTGGGGGACGAACACTGAAGCTTTCTTT. Its translation: CASSPQWGTNTEAFF.

V is TRBV11-2 and J is TRBJ2-7; 8 bases map to TRBD1. After removal of 5 bases from V and 6 bases from J, the junction contained 6 bases not matched to a gene. From germline, CDR1 is SGHAT and CDR2 FQNNGV. The CDR3 has 13 amino acids. The CDR3 region is CASSGRTGPEQYF. CDR3 in DNA: TGTGCCAGCAGCGGACGGACAGGGCCCGAGCAGTACTTC. Full variable domain (remainder filled in from reference TRBV11-2 and TRBJ2-7): EAGVAQSPRYKIIEKRQSVAFWCNPISGHATLYWYQQILGQGPKLLIQFQNNGVVDDSQLPKDRFSAERLKGVDSTLKIQPAKLEDSAVYLCASSGRTGPEQYFGPGTRLTVT.

The chain is built from TRBV2 and TRBJ1-4, with 10 bases aligning to TRBD1. CDR3 length: 13 residues. Germline trimming cut 9 bases from V and 7 bases from J; bases unmatched to any gene: 5. The V gene's germline CDR1 is SNHLY and CDR2 FYNNEI. For the CDR3, the DNA is TGTGCCAGTTCGGGACAGGGGTTTGAAAAACTGTTTTTT. It yields the protein CASSGQGFEKLFF.

A word on this clone: Different DNA sequences within this sample yield the same CDR3. This chain joins TRBV7-2 and TRBJ2-1; 7 positions match TRBD2. The germline V gene has CDR1 SGHTA and CDR2 FQGNSA. The ends lost 1 base at V and 3 bases at J; junction bases unmatched: 3. This CDR3 has 15 amino acids. In nucleotides, the CDR3 is TGTGCCAGCAGCTTAGTGGGAGGGAGCTACAATGAGCAGTTCTTC. This codes for CASSLVGGSYNEQFF.

The rearrangement links TRBV19 to TRBJ1-3; D is uncertain. The CDR3 runs 13 residues. V lost 10 bases and J lost 1, with 11 bases in between. Germline V gives CDR1 LNHDA, CDR2 SQIVND (reference sequence). The CDR3 DNA reads as TGTGCCACCCAACCCTTATCTGGAAACACCATATATTTT. Protein sequence: CATQPLSGNTIYF.

The V and J genes are TRBV10-2 and TRBJ2-5; D uncertain. The germline CDR1 and CDR2 sequences are WSHSY and SAAADI. The CDR3 runs 11 residues. The ends were cut back, 6 bases at V and 4 bases at J, with 6 bases in the middle. The CDR3 sequence is CASRSLETQYF. CDR3 bases: TGCGCCAGCAGATCCTTAGAGACCCAGTACTTC.

This clone was recorded only once. V usage is TRBV7-2 and J usage is TRBJ2-5, with TRBD2 matching over 11 bases. Germline CDR1 and CDR2: SGHTA and FQGNSA. J was trimmed by 5 bases and V by 5 bases; bases with no gene match: 10. This CDR3 contains 16 residues. The CDR3 is CASSQGGASGRETQYF. The CDR3 nucleotides read TGTGCCAGCAGCCAGGGGGGGGCTAGCGGGAGGGAGACCCAGTACTTC.

The chain couples TRBV6-6 to TRBJ1-6, with D uncertain. Trimming took 6 bases from V and 8 from J, leaving 8 bases between them. Germline V gives CDR1 MNHNY, CDR2 SVGAGI (reference sequence). CDR3 length: 12 amino acids. CDR3 loop: CASRAWDSPLHF. DNA of the CDR3: TGTGCCAGCAGGGCCTGGGATTCACCCCTCCACTTT.

About this clone: Other nucleotide sequences in the sample specify the same CDR3. The gene calls are TRBV18 and TRBJ1-2, with 7 nucleotides matching TRBD1. J gave up 2 bases and V 6 bases, and 3 bases lay outside the gene matches. There are 13 residues in the CDR3. Per the germline V gene, CDR1 is KGHSH and CDR2 is LQKENI. The CDR3 nucleotides read TGTGCCAGCTCTCCGGGACAGAACTATGGCTACACCTTC. The encoded protein is CASSPGQNYGYTF.

The rearrangement links TRBV27 to TRBJ2-1; D is possibly TRBD1 (5 bases). Deletions cut 2 bases from V and 3 bases from J, with 20 bases between. CDR1 is MNHEY, CDR2 SMNVEV, per germline (reference sequence). The CDR3 consists of 18 residues. CDR3 nucleotide sequence: TGTGCCAGCAGTTTAAATCACGATGGGTCAGGGATCTACAATGAGCAGTTCTTC. Its translation is CASSLNHDGSGIYNEQFF.

This clone turned up a few times. The CDR3 spells CASSTKLGVTYEQYF. The CDR3 bases are TGTGCCAGCAGCACCAAACTCGGGGTCACATACGAGCAGTACTTC. V and J are TRBV5-4 and TRBJ2-7, with D possibly matching TRBD2 (5 bases). Trimming removed 4 bases from V and 4 bases from J, with 18 bases in between. Germline lookup yields CDR1 SGHNT and CDR2 YYREEE (reference sequence). This CDR3 has 15 residues.

The chain is built from TRBV28 and TRBJ1-2; possibly TRBD1 for D (6 bases). Trimming removed 2 bases at V and 4 bases at J, with 11 bases between. The CDR3 is 14 residues long. CDR1 is MDHEN and CDR2 is SYDVKM in the germline V gene. The CDR3 here is CASSLAGASYGYTF. The DNA of the CDR3 is TGTGCCAGCAGTTTAGCGGGGGCGAGCTATGGCTACACCTTC.

J is TRBJ2-1 and V is TRBV4-1; D tentatively reads TRBD1 or TRBD2 (7 bases each). Per germline, CDR1 MGHRA and CDR2 YSYEKL. Trimming shortened V by 1 base and J by 9 bases, and 19 bases separated the two germline ends. The CDR3 runs to 16 residues. CDR3 nucleotides: TGCGCCAGCAGCCAAGCCTCAGGGGGAAGGGGGGGTGAGCAGTTCTTC. Amino acids: CASSQASGGRGGEQFF.

The chain couples TRBV5-6 to TRBJ2-3; tentatively, D is TRBD2 (6 bases). There are 14 residues in the CDR3. V lost 3 bases to trimming and J lost 0 bases, with 8 bases between them. CDR1 is SGHDT and CDR2 is YYEEEE in the germline V gene. CDR3 in amino acids: CASSSLASTDTQYF. CDR3 coding DNA: TGTGCCAGCAGCTCACTAGCTAGCACAGATACGCAGTATTTT. Looking up the rest from reference TRBV5-6 and TRBJ2-3 gives the full variable domain: DAGVTQSPTHLIKTRGQQVTLRCSPKSGHDTVSWYQQALGQGPQFIFQYYEEEERQRGNFPDRFSGHQFPNYSSELNVNALLLGDSALYLCASSSLASTDTQYFGPGTRLTVL.

The rearrangement uses TRBV7-2 and TRBJ1-4; D is ambiguous. Germline V CDR1 and CDR2: SGHTA, FQGNSA. This CDR3 spans 16 amino acids. V shed 2 bases and J shed 8 bases, with 18 bases lying between them. The CDR3, as DNA: TGTGCCAGCAGCTTAAGTCGGACTCTCCAAGGGGAAAAACTGTTTTTT. Amino acid sequence: CASSLSRTLQGEKLFF.

The chain links TRBV18 to TRBJ2-3, with D possibly matching TRBD1 (5 bases). V dropped 6 bases and J dropped 3 bases, with 13 bases sitting between them. Germline CDR1 is KGHSH and CDR2 is LQKENI. The CDR3 is 14 amino acids. CDR3 DNA sequence: TGTGCCAGCTCCACAGGATGGTTGACAGATACGCAGTATTTT. This codes for CASSTGWLTDTQYF.

A remark on this clone: The sample carries other DNA sequences with the same CDR3. The chain recombines TRBV11-2 with TRBJ2-5; D unresolved. This CDR3 region has 11 residues. V was pared by 4 bases and J by 5 bases, with 5 bases between. CDR1 SGHAT and CDR2 FQNNGV come from the germline V gene. CDR3 coding DNA: TGTGCCAGCAGCTCTCGGGAGACCCAGTACTTC. Encoded protein: CASSSRETQYF.

J is TRBJ2-1 and V is TRBV28; D is ambiguous. Trimming took 4 bases from V and 5 from J, leaving 3 bases between them. The germline V gene encodes CDR1 MDHEN and CDR2 SYDVKM. The length of the CDR3 is 11 residues. The CDR3, as DNA: TGTGCCAGCAGTTCGCACAATGAGCAGTTCTTC. Amino acid sequence: CASSSHNEQFF.

The chain employs TRBV18 and TRBJ1-1, with D hard to call. With 0 bases removed from V and 0 bases from J, the gap between germline ends came to 11 bases. CDR1 is KGHSH, CDR2 LQKENI, per germline. The CDR3 has 16 amino acids. The CDR3 nucleotides are TGTGCCAGCTCACCACCTACCAGACTCATGAACACTGAAGCTTTCTTT. Amino acids: CASSPPTRLMNTEAFF.